This TCR beta chain was obtained from a study of T cell responses to AZD1222 COVID-19 vaccine. As to this clone: Its antigen is currently unknown.

The CDR3 runs to 15 residues. Germline-derived CDR1 and CDR2 are SEHNR and FQNEAQ (reference sequence). Trimming stripped 7 bases from V and 7 bases from J, with 20 bases between. Libraries were prepared by immunoSEQ multiplex PCR; TCRdb keeps only in-frame clonotypes and omits some of them. The top ten clones hold about 4.9% of a sample with roughly 110,000 clones, roughly 90% of them seen once. Regarding the study as a whole: CD4 TCRs linked to vaccination spanned spike, dominating at 160-218 and 743-854. Reportedly, nearly half the spike-specific TCRs target unmutated variant regions. Scientists sampled the repertoires only once the peak T cell response had passed. At baseline, just a handful of AZD1222 recipients tested seropositive.

The TCR was taken from an adult in good health. This sequence joins TRBV7-9 and TRBJ2-1, with D possibly matching TRBD1 (7 bases). Specimen: peripheral blood, collected on day 0 of AZD1222 vaccination. The CDR3: CASNPEEGAGNEQFF. The CDR3 bases are TGTGCCAGCAACCCTGAGGAGGGGGCAGGGAATGAGCAGTTCTTC.